The T cell receptor beta chain under discussion was sequenced for a study of blood T cell repertoires in COVID-19. Overall study: COVID-19 samples from acute and convalescent phases originated in the United States, Italy and Spain. T cells, B-cell-depleted T cells, or PBMCs supplied cDNA or gDNA.

Germline V CDR1 and CDR2: LNHDA, SQIVND (reference sequence). The CDR3 has 15 amino acids. J lost 5 bases, V lost 6 bases, and 6 bases had no gene match. In the study's own analysis: Using reference gene primer amplification, nucleated cell counts were estimated. TCRdb's table, derived via immunoSEQ multiplex PCR, lists solely in-frame clones and lacks some. V, J and clone size derive from that table, while D and trimming were established from the DNA sequence. The data contain approximately 250,000 clones, 86% of them singletons. The chain recombines TRBV19 with TRBJ2-1; the match to TRBD2 covers 11 bases. This TCR came from a man aged 40-49 years with active or convalescent COVID-19. The sequenced sample was peripheral blood. CDR3 nucleotides: TGTGCCAGTAGAGAACTAGCGGGAGTAGACAATGAGCAGTTCTTC. It encodes CASRELAGVDNEQFF.